This is a list of T cell receptor beta chains from one sample in a study of blood T cell repertoires in COVID-19. The protocol was immunoSEQ multiplex PCR, while the TCRdb copy is restricted to in-frame clones and leaves out a portion. In the table there are tens of thousands of clones, around 88% of which are singletons. The sample taken for sequencing was peripheral blood. The receptors shown here come from a human donor with active COVID-19. The donor label of this sample is uncertain. CDR3s include the opening cysteine and the closing phenylalanine or tryptophan. D genes are given only for firm matches. Expanded clones are given a class, and other clones once, few, many or no size at all.

clone_size: NA; v_call: TRBV11-2; d_call: TRBD2; j_call: TRBJ2-7; cdr3_nt: TGTGCCAGCAGCTTAACTAGCGGGGGACCCTACGAGCAGTACTTC; cdr3_aa: CASSLTSGGPYEQYF
clone_size: once; v_call: TRBV28; d_call: NA; j_call: TRBJ1-2; cdr3_nt: TGTGCCAGCGATTGGGAGGGAGGCTATGGCTACACCTTC; cdr3_aa: CASDWEGGYGYTF
clone_size: NA; v_call: TRBV6-5; d_call: NA; j_call: TRBJ2-2; cdr3_nt: TGTGCCAGCAGCCAACATCGGACAGCCGGGGAGCTGTTTTTT; cdr3_aa: CASSQHRTAGELFF
clone_size: NA; v_call: TRBV6-5; d_call: NA; j_call: TRBJ1-5; cdr3_nt: TGTGCCAGCAGTTACTCGGCAGGGTCCAATCAGCCCCAGCATTTT; cdr3_aa: CASSYSAGSNQPQHF
clone_size: NA; v_call: TRBV19; d_call: TRBD2; j_call: TRBJ2-1; cdr3_nt: TGTGCCAGTAGTATTCCCCTGGGGGGGGCGCTAGCGGGAGGGCAGTACAATGAGCAGTTCTTC; cdr3_aa: CASSIPLGGALAGGQYNEQFF
clone_size: NA; v_call: TRBV6-5; d_call: NA; j_call: TRBJ1-1; cdr3_nt: TGTGCCAGCAGTTACGGGGCAGGGTTTGAAGCTTTCTTT; cdr3_aa: CASSYGAGFEAFF
clone_size: NA; v_call: TRBV20-1; d_call: NA; j_call: TRBJ1-4; cdr3_nt: TGCAGTGCTAGTCCCCCTGACAGTGCAACTAATGAAAAACTGTTTTTT; cdr3_aa: CSASPPDSATNEKLFF
clone_size: NA; v_call: TRBV18; d_call: NA; j_call: TRBJ1-1; cdr3_nt: TGTGCCAGCTCACGACCCCAGACTGAAGCTTTCTTT; cdr3_aa: CASSRPQTEAFF
clone_size: NA; v_call: TRBV7-2; d_call: TRBD2; j_call: TRBJ2-1; cdr3_nt: TGTGCCAGTACACTCCAACTAGCGGGAGACAATGAGCAGTTCTTC; cdr3_aa: CASTLQLAGDNEQFF
clone_size: NA; v_call: TRBV2; d_call: TRBD1; j_call: TRBJ1-4; cdr3_nt: TGTGCCAGCAGTTCCGGGACAGGGCCGGCGGCTAATGAAAAACTGTTTTTT; cdr3_aa: CASSSGTGPAANEKLFF
clone_size: NA; v_call: TRBV4-2; d_call: TRBD1; j_call: TRBJ1-3; cdr3_nt: TGTGCCAGCAGACAATCACAGGGGGCTGCTGGAAACACCATATATTTT; cdr3_aa: CASRQSQGAAGNTIYF
clone_size: medium-sized; v_call: TRBV27; d_call: NA; j_call: TRBJ1-5; cdr3_nt: TGTGCCAGCAGTATTATAGGGGAGCCCCAGCATTTT; cdr3_aa: CASSIIGEPQHF
clone_size: NA; v_call: TRBV19; d_call: TRBD1; j_call: TRBJ2-6; cdr3_nt: TGTGCCAGTAGGGGGACAGCTGGGGCCAACGTCCTGACTTTC; cdr3_aa: CASRGTAGANVLTF
clone_size: NA; v_call: TRBV7-2; d_call: NA; j_call: TRBJ2-6; cdr3_nt: TGTGCCAGCAGCTTAGCGGGAGGCCCGGGTGGGGCCAACGTCCTGACTTTC; cdr3_aa: CASSLAGGPGGANVLTF
clone_size: NA; v_call: TRBV5-1; d_call: NA; j_call: TRBJ2-7; cdr3_nt: TGCGCCAGCAAGATAGCAGACTCCTACGAGCAGTACTTC; cdr3_aa: CASKIADSYEQYF
clone_size: NA; v_call: TRBV19; d_call: NA; j_call: TRBJ2-6; cdr3_nt: TGTGCCAGTAGTAGACTCCACCACTCTGGGGCCAACGTCCTGACTTTC; cdr3_aa: CASSRLHHSGANVLTF
clone_size: few; v_call: TRBV20-1; d_call: TRBD2; j_call: TRBJ2-2; cdr3_nt: TGCAGTGCTAGTCCCGGACTAGCGCGAGCGGATACCGGGGAGCTGTTTTTT; cdr3_aa: CSASPGLARADTGELFF
clone_size: NA; v_call: TRBV28; d_call: NA; j_call: TRBJ1-6; cdr3_nt: TGTGCCAGCAAGCCCCCCCCCTATAATTCACCCCTCCACTTT; cdr3_aa: CASKPPPYNSPLHF
clone_size: NA; v_call: TRBV7-9; d_call: TRBD2; j_call: TRBJ2-7; cdr3_nt: TGTGCCAGCAGCTCTCCGGGGCTAGCGGGAGACGAGCAGTACTTC; cdr3_aa: CASSSPGLAGDEQYF
clone_size: NA; v_call: TRBV5-6; d_call: TRBD1; j_call: TRBJ1-2; cdr3_nt: TGTGCCAGCAGCTCAACCGACAGGGAGAACTATGGCTACACCTTC; cdr3_aa: CASSSTDRENYGYTF
clone_size: NA; v_call: TRBV4-3; d_call: NA; j_call: TRBJ1-1; cdr3_nt: TGCGCCAGCAGCCAAGATCTTGCGGGCGGTCTCGGAGGGGCTGAAGCTTTCTTT; cdr3_aa: CASSQDLAGGLGGAEAFF
clone_size: NA; v_call: TRBV6-6; d_call: TRBD1; j_call: TRBJ1-2; cdr3_nt: TGTGCCAGCAGTTTCACAGGGGGCGGCTATGGCTACACCTTC; cdr3_aa: CASSFTGGGYGYTF
clone_size: few; v_call: TRBV27; d_call: NA; j_call: TRBJ1-2; cdr3_nt: TGTGCCAGCAGTTCAGGACAGAGTTATGGCTACACCTTC; cdr3_aa: CASSSGQSYGYTF
clone_size: NA; v_call: TRBV7-3; d_call: TRBD1; j_call: TRBJ1-5; cdr3_nt: TGTGCCAGCAGCTTCCGAGGAGGCCCGGGACAGGGGTCAGGAAATCAGCCCCAGCATTTT; cdr3_aa: CASSFRGGPGQGSGNQPQHF
clone_size: few; v_call: TRBV7-8; d_call: TRBD2; j_call: TRBJ2-5; cdr3_nt: TGTGCCAGCAGCTTAACACTAGCGGGACAAGAGACCCAGTACTTC; cdr3_aa: CASSLTLAGQETQYF
clone_size: NA; v_call: TRBV6-5; d_call: TRBD1; j_call: TRBJ2-3; cdr3_nt: TGTGCCAGCAGACAGGGGGTAGAAGATACGCAGTATTTT; cdr3_aa: CASRQGVEDTQYF
clone_size: NA; v_call: TRBV20-1; d_call: TRBD2; j_call: TRBJ2-5; cdr3_nt: TGCGGAGCGGGAGCGGGGGAGACCCAGTACTTC; cdr3_aa: CGAGAGETQYF
clone_size: NA; v_call: TRBV27; d_call: TRBD2; j_call: TRBJ2-5; cdr3_nt: TGTGCCAGCAGTCCTAGCGGGACCCAAGAGACCCAGTACTTC; cdr3_aa: CASSPSGTQETQYF
clone_size: NA; v_call: TRBV4-3; d_call: NA; j_call: TRBJ1-4; cdr3_nt: TGCGCCAGCAGCCTCAGGCTTCGTGAAAAACTGTTTTTT; cdr3_aa: CASSLRLREKLFF
clone_size: NA; v_call: TRBV27; d_call: NA; j_call: TRBJ2-6; cdr3_nt: TGTGCCAGCAGTCCTTTGGCCGGGGCCAACGTCCTGACTTTC; cdr3_aa: CASSPLAGANVLTF
clone_size: NA; v_call: TRBV24-1; d_call: TRBD2; j_call: TRBJ2-7; cdr3_nt: TGTGCCACCAGTGATGCCGGGACTAGCCTTCACGAGCAGTACTTC; cdr3_aa: CATSDAGTSLHEQYF
clone_size: NA; v_call: TRBV5-8; d_call: NA; j_call: TRBJ2-7; cdr3_nt: TGTGCCAGCAGCGACAGCTACGAGCAGTACTTC; cdr3_aa: CASSDSYEQYF
clone_size: once; v_call: TRBV4-2; d_call: TRBD2; j_call: TRBJ2-7; cdr3_nt: TGTGCCAGCAGACCGGCGGGGGAGTCTTACGAGCAGTACTTC; cdr3_aa: CASRPAGESYEQYF
clone_size: few; v_call: TRBV15; d_call: TRBD1; j_call: TRBJ2-1; cdr3_nt: TGTGCCACCAGCAGAGAGGGACAGGGCAACAATGAGCAGTTCTTC; cdr3_aa: CATSREGQGNNEQFF
clone_size: NA; v_call: TRBV5-4; d_call: TRBD2; j_call: TRBJ2-7; cdr3_nt: TGTGCCAGCAGCCCGGGACGGGGGGCCTACGAGCAGTACTTC; cdr3_aa: CASSPGRGAYEQYF
clone_size: NA; v_call: TRBV7-9; d_call: TRBD1; j_call: TRBJ2-7; cdr3_nt: TGTGCCAGCAGCCCGGGGACAGGCTCCTACGAGCAGTACTTC; cdr3_aa: CASSPGTGSYEQYF
clone_size: NA; v_call: TRBV10-3; d_call: NA; j_call: TRBJ2-5; cdr3_nt: TGTGCCATCGGGGAGGACTCGTCCAATCAAGAGACCCAGTACTTC; cdr3_aa: CAIGEDSSNQETQYF
clone_size: NA; v_call: TRBV24-1; d_call: TRBD1; j_call: TRBJ1-1; cdr3_nt: TGTGCCACCAGTGACGGGGGACAGGGGGGTATTGTTGAAGCTTTCTTT; cdr3_aa: CATSDGGQGGIVEAFF
clone_size: NA; v_call: TRBV21-1; d_call: NA; j_call: TRBJ2-5; cdr3_nt: TGTGCCAGCGGGGACTTTAAAATTTGGGAAACCCAGTACTTC; cdr3_aa: CASGDFKIWETQYF
clone_size: NA; v_call: TRBV9; d_call: NA; j_call: TRBJ2-1; cdr3_nt: TGTGCCACCACCCCGACAGCGAACTCCTACAATGAGCAGTTCTTC; cdr3_aa: CATTPTANSYNEQFF
clone_size: NA; v_call: TRBV29-1; d_call: TRBD2; j_call: TRBJ2-1; cdr3_nt: TGCAGCGTTGTCCCGGGACTAGCCAGGAGTGAGCAGTTCTTC; cdr3_aa: CSVVPGLARSEQFF
clone_size: NA; v_call: TRBV6-5; d_call: NA; j_call: TRBJ1-6; cdr3_nt: TGTGCCAGCATTAGGCAGGCTAATTCACCCCTCCACTTT; cdr3_aa: CASIRQANSPLHF
clone_size: NA; v_call: TRBV29-1; d_call: TRBD2; j_call: TRBJ2-3; cdr3_nt: TGCACCTCCGGGGGGGGCGCGGATACGCAGTATTTT; cdr3_aa: CTSGGGADTQYF
clone_size: NA; v_call: TRBV5-4; d_call: NA; j_call: TRBJ2-3; cdr3_nt: TGTGCCAGCAGCCTGGAGCATACTCCATCGCAGTATTTT; cdr3_aa: CASSLEHTPSQYF
clone_size: NA; v_call: TRBV5-4; d_call: TRBD1; j_call: TRBJ2-7; cdr3_nt: TGTGCCACAACCTCCGGGACAGGGAGGGGCGAGCAGTACTTC; cdr3_aa: CATTSGTGRGEQYF
clone_size: NA; v_call: TRBV2; d_call: TRBD1; j_call: TRBJ2-2; cdr3_nt: TGTGCCAGCAGCCTGACAGGGCCCCAATTTGGGGAGCTGTTTTTT; cdr3_aa: CASSLTGPQFGELFF
clone_size: NA; v_call: TRBV5-4; d_call: TRBD1; j_call: TRBJ2-1; cdr3_nt: TGTGCCAGCAGCTTGGGACAGGGGGACAATGAGCAGTTCTTC; cdr3_aa: CASSLGQGDNEQFF
clone_size: once; v_call: TRBV11-3; d_call: NA; j_call: TRBJ2-1; cdr3_nt: TGTGCCAGCGGGCGTCGGCTAGCTAGCGCCGGGGAGCAGTTCTTC; cdr3_aa: CASGRRLASAGEQFF